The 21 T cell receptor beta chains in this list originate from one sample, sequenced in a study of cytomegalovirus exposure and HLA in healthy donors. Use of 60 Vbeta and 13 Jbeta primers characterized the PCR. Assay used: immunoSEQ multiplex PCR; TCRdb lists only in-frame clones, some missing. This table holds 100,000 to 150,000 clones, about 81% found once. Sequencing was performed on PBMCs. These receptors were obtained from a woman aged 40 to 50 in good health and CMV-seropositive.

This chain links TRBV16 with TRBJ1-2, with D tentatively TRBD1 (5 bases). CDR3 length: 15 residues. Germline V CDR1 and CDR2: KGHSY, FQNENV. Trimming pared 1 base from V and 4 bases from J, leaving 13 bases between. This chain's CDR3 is CASSQFSGSPYGYTF. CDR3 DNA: TGTGCCAGCAGCCAATTTTCAGGGTCTCCCTATGGCTACACCTTC.

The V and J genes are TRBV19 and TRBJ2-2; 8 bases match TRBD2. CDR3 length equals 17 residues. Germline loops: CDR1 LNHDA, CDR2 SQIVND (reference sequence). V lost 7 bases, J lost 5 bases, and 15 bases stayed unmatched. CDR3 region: CASTPGPGGKRTGELFF. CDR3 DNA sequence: TGTGCCAGTACCCCAGGTCCGGGGGGGAAGAGGACCGGGGAGCTGTTTTTT.

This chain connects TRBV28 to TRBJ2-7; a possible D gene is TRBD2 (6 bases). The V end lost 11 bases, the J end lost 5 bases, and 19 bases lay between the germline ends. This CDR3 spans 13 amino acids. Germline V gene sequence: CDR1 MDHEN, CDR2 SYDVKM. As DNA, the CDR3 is TGTGCCTCTAAGACTGCTAGCGTTAACGAGCAGTACTTC. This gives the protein CASKTASVNEQYF.

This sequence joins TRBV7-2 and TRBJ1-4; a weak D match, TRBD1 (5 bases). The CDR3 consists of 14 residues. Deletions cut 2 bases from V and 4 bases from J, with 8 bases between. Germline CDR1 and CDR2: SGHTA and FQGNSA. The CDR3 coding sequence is TGTGCCAGCAGCTTATGGGGGGGTAATGAAAAACTGTTTTTT. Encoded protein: CASSLWGGNEKLFF.

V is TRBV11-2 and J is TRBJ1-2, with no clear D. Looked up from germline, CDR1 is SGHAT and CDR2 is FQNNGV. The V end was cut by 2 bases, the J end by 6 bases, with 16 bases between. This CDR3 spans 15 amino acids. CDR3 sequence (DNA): TGTGCCAGCAGCTTAAGTGATGGTGCGGCGAATGGCTACACCTTC. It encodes CASSLSDGAANGYTF.

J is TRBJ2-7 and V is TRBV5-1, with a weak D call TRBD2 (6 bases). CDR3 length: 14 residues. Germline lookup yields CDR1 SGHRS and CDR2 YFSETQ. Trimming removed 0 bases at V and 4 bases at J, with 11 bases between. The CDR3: CASSLGQGGYEQYF. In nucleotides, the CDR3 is TGCGCCAGCAGCTTGGGCCAGGGAGGATACGAGCAGTACTTC.

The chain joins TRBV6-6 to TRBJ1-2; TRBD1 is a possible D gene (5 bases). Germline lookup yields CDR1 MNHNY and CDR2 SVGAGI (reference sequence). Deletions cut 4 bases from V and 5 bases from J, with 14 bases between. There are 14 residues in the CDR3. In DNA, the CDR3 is TGTGCCAGCAGTTTTGTGCAGGGTTTATATGGCTACACCTTC. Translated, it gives CASSFVQGLYGYTF.

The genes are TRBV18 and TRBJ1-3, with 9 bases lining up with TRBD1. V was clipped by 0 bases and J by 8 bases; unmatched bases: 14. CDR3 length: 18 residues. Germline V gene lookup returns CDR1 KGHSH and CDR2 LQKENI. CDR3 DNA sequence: TGTGCCAGCTCACCACCGGACAGGGGTCTGGTCATGCGAGACACCATATATTTT. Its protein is CASSPPDRGLVMRDTIYF.

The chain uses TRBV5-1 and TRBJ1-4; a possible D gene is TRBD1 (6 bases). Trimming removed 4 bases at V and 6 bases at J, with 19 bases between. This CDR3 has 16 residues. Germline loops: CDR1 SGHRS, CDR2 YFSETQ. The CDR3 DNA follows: TGCGCCAGCAGCCCGCGACAGGCCCGGGGGGATGAAAAACTGTTTTTT. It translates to CASSPRQARGDEKLFF.

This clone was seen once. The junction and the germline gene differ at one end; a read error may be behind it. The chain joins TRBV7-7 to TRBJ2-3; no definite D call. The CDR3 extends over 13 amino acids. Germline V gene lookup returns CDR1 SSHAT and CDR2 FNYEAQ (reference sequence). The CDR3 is CASSFRLGDTQYF. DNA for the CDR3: TGTGCTAGCAGCTTCCGTCTCGGGGATACGCAGTATTTT.

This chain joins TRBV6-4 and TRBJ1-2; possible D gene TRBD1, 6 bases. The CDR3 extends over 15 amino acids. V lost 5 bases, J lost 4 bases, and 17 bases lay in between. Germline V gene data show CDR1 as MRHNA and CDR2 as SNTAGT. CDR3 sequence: CASSSTRGAGYGYTF. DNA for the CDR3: TGTGCCAGCAGTTCCACTCGGGGGGCCGGCTATGGCTACACCTTC.

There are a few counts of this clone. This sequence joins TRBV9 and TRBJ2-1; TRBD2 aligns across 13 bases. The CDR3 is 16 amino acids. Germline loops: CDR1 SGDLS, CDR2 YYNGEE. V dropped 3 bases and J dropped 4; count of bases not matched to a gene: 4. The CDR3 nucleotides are TGTGCCAGCAGCGCTGGACTAGCGGGGGTATACAATGAGCAGTTCTTC. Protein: CASSAGLAGVYNEQFF.

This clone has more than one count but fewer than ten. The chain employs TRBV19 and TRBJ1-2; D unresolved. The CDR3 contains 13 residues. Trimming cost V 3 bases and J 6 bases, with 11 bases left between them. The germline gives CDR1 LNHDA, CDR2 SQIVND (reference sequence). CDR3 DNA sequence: TGTGCCAGTAGTATGGGAGGGAATCATGGCTACACCTTC. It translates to CASSMGGNHGYTF.

DNA for the CDR3: TGTGCCAGCAGTGGCGGCCCACACAAGATGGAGACCCAGTACTTC. It translates to CASSGGPHKMETQYF. This chain joins TRBV27 and TRBJ2-5; D not resolved. Trimming removed 5 bases at V and 5 bases at J, with 18 bases between. Germline V gene data show CDR1 as MNHEY and CDR2 as SMNVEV (reference sequence). This CDR3 spans 15 amino acids.

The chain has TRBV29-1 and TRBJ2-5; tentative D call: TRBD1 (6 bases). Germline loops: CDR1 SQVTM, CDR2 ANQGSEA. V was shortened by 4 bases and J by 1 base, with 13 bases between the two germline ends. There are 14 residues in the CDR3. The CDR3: CSVVPYRAQETQYF. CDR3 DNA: TGCAGCGTTGTCCCATACAGGGCCCAAGAGACCCAGTACTTC.

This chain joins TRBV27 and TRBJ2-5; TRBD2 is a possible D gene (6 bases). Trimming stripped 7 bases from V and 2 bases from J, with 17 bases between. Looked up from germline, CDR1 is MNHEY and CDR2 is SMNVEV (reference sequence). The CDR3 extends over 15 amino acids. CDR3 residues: CASKALSGSQETQYF. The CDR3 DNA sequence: TGTGCCAGCAAAGCCCTTAGCGGAAGTCAAGAGACCCAGTACTTC.

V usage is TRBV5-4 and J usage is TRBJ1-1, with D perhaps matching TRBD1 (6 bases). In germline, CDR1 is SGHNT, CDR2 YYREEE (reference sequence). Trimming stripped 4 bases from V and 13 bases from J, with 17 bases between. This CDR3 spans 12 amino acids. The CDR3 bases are TGTGCCAGCAGCCCTGGGACAAGGATTGGTTTCTTT. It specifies CASSPGTRIGFF.

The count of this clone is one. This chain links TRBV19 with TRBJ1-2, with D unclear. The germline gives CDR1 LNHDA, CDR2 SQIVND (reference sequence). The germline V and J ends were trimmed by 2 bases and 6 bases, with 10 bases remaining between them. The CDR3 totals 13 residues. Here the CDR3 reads CASSIIEGHGYTF. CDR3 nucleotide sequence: TGTGCCAGTAGTATAATTGAGGGCCATGGCTACACCTTC.

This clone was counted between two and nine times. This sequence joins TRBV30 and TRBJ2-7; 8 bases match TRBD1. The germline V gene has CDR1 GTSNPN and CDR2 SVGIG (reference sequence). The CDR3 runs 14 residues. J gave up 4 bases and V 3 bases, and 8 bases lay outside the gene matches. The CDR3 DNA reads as TGTGCCTGGAGGGCTCAGGGGGCGATGTACGAGCAGTACTTC. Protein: CAWRAQGAMYEQYF.

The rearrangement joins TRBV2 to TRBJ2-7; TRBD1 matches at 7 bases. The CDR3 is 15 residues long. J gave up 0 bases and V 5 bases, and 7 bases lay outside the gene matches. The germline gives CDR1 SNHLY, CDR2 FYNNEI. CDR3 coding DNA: TGTGCCAGCAGTCTCCGGGACAGTGCCTCCTACGAGCAGTACTTC. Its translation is CASSLRDSASYEQYF.

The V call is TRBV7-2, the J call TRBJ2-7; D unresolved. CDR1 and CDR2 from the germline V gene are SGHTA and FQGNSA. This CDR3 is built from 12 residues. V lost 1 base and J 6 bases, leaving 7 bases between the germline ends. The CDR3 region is CASSLDQAEQYF. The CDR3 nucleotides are TGTGCCAGCAGCTTAGATCAAGCCGAGCAGTACTTC. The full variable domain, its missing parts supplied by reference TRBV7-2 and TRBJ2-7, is GAGVSQSPSNKVTEKGKDVELRCDPISGHTALYWYRQSLGQGLEFLIYFQGNSAPDKSGLPSDRFSAERTGGSVSTLTIQRTQQEDSAVYLCASSLDQAEQYFGPGTRLTVT.